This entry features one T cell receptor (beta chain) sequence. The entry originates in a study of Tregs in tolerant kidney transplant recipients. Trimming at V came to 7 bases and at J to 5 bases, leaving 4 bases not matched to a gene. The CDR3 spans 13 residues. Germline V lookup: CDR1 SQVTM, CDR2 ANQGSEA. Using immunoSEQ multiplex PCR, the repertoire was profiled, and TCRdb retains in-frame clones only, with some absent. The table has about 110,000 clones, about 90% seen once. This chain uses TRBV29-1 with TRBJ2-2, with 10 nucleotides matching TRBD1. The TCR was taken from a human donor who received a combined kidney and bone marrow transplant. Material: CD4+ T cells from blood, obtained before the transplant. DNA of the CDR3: TGCAGCGGCCGGACAGGGGGGACCGGGGAGCTGTTTTTT. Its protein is CSGRTGGTGELFF.